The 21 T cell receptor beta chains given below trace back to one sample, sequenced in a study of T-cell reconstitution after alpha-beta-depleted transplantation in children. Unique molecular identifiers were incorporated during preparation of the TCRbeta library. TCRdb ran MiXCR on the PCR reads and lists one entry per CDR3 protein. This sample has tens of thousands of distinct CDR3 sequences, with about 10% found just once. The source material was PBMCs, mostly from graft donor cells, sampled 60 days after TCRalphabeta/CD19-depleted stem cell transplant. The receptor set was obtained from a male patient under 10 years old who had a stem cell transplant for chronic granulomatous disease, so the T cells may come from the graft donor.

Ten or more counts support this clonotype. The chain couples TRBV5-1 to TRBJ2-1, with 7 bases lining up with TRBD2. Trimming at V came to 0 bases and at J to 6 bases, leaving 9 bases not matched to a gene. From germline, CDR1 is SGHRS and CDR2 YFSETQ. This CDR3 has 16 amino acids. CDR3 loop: CASSLARSAGSNEQFF. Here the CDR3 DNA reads TGCGCCAGCAGCTTGGCCCGCTCAGCGGGAAGCAATGAGCAGTTCTTC.

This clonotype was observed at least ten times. This chain's CDR3 is CSARSRTYNEQFF. The CDR3 DNA is TGCAGTGCTAGATCCAGGACCTACAATGAGCAGTTCTTC. The chain links TRBV20-1 to TRBJ2-1; no clear D gene. This CDR3 is built from 13 residues. V lost 2 bases and J lost 2, with 7 bases in between. Germline V CDR1 and CDR2: DFQATT, SNEGSKA (reference sequence).

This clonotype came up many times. The CDR3 DNA reads as TGCAGTGCTAGGAAATTAGCGGGAGGCGCCTCCTACGAGCAGTACTTC. This gives the protein CSARKLAGGASYEQYF. The chain uses TRBV20-1 and TRBJ2-7, with 10 bases that match TRBD2. The germline V gene encodes CDR1 DFQATT and CDR2 SNEGSKA (reference sequence). With V trimmed by 3 bases and J by 0 bases, 8 bases remained unmatched. CDR3 length: 16 residues.

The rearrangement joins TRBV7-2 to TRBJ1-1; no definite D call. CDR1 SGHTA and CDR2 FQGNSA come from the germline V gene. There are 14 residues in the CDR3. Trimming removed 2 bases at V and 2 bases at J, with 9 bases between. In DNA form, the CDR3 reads TGTGCCAGCAGCTTACCGGGCCCCAACACTGAAGCTTTCTTT. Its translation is CASSLPGPNTEAFF.

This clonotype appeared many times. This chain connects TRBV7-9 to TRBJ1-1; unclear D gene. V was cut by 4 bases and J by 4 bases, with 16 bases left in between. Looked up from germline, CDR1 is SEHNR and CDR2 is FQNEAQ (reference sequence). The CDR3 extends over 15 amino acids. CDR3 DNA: TGTGCCAGCAGCTCTATTATCCCCGGCGGCACTGAAGCTTTCTTT. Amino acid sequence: CASSSIIPGGTEAFF.

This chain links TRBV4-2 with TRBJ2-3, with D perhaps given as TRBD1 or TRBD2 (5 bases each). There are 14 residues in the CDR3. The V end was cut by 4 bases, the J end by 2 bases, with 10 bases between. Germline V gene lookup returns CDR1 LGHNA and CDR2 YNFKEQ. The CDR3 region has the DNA TGTGCCAGCAGCCCGGGGCGTCTCACAGATACGCAGTATTTT. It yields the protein CASSPGRLTDTQYF.

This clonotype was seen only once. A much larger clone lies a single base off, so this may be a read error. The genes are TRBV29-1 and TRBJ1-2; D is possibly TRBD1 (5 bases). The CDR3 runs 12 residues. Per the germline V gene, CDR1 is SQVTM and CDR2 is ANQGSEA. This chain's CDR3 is CSVSGTNYGHTF. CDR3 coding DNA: TGCAGCGTCTCGGGGACTAACTATGGCCACACCTTC.

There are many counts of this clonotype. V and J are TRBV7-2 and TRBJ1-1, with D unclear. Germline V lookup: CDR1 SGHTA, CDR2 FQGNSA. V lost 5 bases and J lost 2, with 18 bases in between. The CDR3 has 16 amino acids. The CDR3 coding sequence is TGTGCCAGCAGCATCGTAGGGAGGGTGGCAAACACTGAAGCTTTCTTT. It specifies CASSIVGRVANTEAFF. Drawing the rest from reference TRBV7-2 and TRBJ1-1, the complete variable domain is GAGVSQSPSNKVTEKGKDVELRCDPISGHTALYWYRQSLGQGLEFLIYFQGNSAPDKSGLPSDRFSAERTGGSVSTLTIQRTQQEDSAVYLCASSIVGRVANTEAFFGQGTRLTVV.

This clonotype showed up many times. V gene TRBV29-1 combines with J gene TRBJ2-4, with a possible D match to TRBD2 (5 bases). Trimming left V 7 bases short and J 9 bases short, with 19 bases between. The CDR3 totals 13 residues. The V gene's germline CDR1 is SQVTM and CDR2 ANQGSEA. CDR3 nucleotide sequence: TGCAGCGCCATGGCATCTGGGAGTGGCATTCAGTACTTC. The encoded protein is CSAMASGSGIQYF.

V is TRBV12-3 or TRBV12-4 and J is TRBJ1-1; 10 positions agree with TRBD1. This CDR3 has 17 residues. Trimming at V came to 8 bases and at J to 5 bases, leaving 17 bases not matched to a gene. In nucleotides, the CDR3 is TGTGCCAGCTTGCGACGGGACAGGGGTCCTAGGGAGACTGAAGCTTTCTTT. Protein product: CASLRRDRGPRETEAFF.

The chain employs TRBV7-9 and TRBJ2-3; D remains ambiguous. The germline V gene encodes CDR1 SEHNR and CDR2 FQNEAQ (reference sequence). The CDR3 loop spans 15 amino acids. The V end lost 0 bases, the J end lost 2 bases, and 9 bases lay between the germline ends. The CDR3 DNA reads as TGTGCCAGCAGCTTAGCAGGATCTTTCACAGATACGCAGTATTTT. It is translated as CASSLAGSFTDTQYF.

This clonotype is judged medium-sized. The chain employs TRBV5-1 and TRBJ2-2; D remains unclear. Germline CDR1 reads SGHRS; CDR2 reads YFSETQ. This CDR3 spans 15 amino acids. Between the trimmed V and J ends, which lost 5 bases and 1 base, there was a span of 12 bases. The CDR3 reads CASSPRTVNTGELFF. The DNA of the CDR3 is TGCGCCAGCAGTCCACGAACCGTGAACACCGGGGAGCTGTTTTTT.

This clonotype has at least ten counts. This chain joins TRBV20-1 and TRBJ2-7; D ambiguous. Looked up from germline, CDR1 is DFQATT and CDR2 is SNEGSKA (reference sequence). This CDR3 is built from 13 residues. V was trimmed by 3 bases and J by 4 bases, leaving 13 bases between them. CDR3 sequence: CSASSPSKYEQYF. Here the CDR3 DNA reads TGCAGTGCTAGTTCCCCCAGTAAGTACGAGCAGTACTTC.

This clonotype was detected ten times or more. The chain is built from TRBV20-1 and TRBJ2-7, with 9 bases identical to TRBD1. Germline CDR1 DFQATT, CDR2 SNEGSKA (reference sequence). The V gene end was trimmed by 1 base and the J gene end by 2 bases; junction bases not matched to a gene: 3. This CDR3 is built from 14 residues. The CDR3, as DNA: TGCAGTGCTAGAGCCGGACAGGGGCCCTACGAGCAGTACTTC. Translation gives CSARAGQGPYEQYF.

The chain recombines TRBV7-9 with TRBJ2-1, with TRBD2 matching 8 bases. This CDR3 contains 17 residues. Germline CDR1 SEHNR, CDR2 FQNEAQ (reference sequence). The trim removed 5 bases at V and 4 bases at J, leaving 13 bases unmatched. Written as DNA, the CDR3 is TGTGCCAGCAGCCCGGCCAGCGGGAGACTCCCATACAATGAGCAGTTCTTC. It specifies CASSPASGRLPYNEQFF.

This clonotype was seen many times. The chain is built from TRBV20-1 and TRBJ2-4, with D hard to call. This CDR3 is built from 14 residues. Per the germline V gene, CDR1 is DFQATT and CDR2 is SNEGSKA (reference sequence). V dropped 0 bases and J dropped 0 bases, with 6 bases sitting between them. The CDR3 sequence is CSARDYKAKNIQYF. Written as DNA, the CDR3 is TGCAGTGCTAGAGACTATAAAGCCAAAAACATTCAGTACTTC.

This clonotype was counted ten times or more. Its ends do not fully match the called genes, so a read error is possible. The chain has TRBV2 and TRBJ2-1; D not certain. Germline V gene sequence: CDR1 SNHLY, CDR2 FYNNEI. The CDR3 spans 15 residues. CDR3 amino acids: CASSRSPTSSNEQFF. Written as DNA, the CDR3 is TGTGCCAGCAGCCGCAGTCCGACCTCCTCCAATGAGCAGTTCTTC. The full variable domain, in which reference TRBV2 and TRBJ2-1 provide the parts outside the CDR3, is EPEVTQTPSHQVTQMGQEVILRCVPISNHLYFYWYRQILGQKVEFLVSFYNNEISEKSEIFDDQFSVERPDGSNFTLKIRSTKLEDSAMYFCASSRSPTSSNEQFFGPGTRLTVL.

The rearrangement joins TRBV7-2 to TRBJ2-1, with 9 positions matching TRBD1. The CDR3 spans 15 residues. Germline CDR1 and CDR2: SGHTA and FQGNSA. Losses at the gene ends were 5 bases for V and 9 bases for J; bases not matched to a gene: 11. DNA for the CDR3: TGTGCCAGCAGCGCCGCCGGGACAGGGACTTTTGAGCAGTTCTTC. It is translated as CASSAAGTGTFEQFF.

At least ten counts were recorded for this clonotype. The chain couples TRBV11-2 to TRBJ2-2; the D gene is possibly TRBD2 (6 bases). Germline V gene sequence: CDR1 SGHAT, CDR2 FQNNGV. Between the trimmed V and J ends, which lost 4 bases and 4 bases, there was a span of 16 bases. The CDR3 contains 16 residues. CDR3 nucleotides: TGTGCCAGCAGCTCCTCGGGGGAGTATTCCACCGGGGAGCTGTTTTTT. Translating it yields CASSSSGEYSTGELFF. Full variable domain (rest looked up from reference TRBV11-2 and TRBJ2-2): EAGVAQSPRYKIIEKRQSVAFWCNPISGHATLYWYQQILGQGPKLLIQFQNNGVVDDSQLPKDRFSAERLKGVDSTLKIQPAKLEDSAVYLCASSSSGEYSTGELFFGEGSRLTVL.

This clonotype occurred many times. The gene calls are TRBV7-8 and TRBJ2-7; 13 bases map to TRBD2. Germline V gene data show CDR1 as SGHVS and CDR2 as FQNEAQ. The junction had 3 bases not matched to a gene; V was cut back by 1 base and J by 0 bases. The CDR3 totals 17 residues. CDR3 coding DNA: TGTGCCAGCAGCTTAGTTGGACTAGCGGGGGCCTCCTACGAGCAGTACTTC. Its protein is CASSLVGLAGASYEQYF. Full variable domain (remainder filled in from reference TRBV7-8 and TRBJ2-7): GAGVSQSPRYKVAKRGQDVALRCDPISGHVSLFWYQQALGQGPEFLTYFQNEAQLDKSGLPSDRFFAERPEGSVSTLKIQRTQQEDSAVYLCASSLVGLAGASYEQYFGPGTRLTVT.

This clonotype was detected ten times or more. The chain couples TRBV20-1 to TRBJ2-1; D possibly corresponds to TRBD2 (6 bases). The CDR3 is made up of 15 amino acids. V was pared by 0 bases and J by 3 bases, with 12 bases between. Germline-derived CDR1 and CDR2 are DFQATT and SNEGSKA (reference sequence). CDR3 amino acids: CSARDRGDHYNEQFF. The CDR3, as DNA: TGCAGTGCTAGAGATCGCGGGGACCACTACAATGAGCAGTTCTTC.